A single T cell receptor beta chain is shown here with its context. Its antigen is unknown. This sample was included in a study of OX40 agonist ivuxolimab in advanced cancers. Study as a whole: Eligibility admitted prior anti-PD-1, anti-PD-L1 or anti-CTLA-4 therapy; roughly 40% had some.

Study-wide findings and caveats: Within 6 weeks, CD4+ and CD8+ blood T cells expanded clonally at 0.1 to 3.0 mg/kg.

Sequencing was performed with immunoSEQ multiplex PCR; in TCRdb, only in-frame clones are kept and a portion is missing. The sample includes roughly 60,000 clones, less than 95% of them seen just once. Deletions cut 2 bases from V and 7 bases from J, with 14 bases between. The germline V gene has CDR1 KGHSH and CDR2 LQKENI. This CDR3 has 14 residues. This specimen consisted of CD4+ or CD8+ T cells sorted from blood, obtained in a trial of the OX40 agonist ivuxolimab. The V and J genes are TRBV18 and TRBJ2-5; D gene uncertain. This receptor was obtained from an adult with an advanced solid tumor such as melanoma, head and neck, liver or kidney cancer. This CDR3 reads CASSPVSGSWTQYF. For the CDR3, the DNA is TGTGCCAGCTCACCAGTTTCGGGTTCGTGGACCCAGTACTTC.